Each of the 27 T cell receptor beta chains below was sequenced from the same sample in a study of response to subunit inactivated influenza vaccine (dated by TCRdb to 2016 to 2019). Library preparation used RT-PCR. The instrument given in TCRdb is Illumina HiSeq 2500. The public sequencing data were trimmed at Q25 with fastp and processed into clonotypes with MiXCR by TCRdb, which kept only in-frame beta chains. For every CDR3 protein sequence, its rows merge into one entry that carries the most common genes and DNA. This sample lists 300,000 to 350,000 distinct CDR3 sequences; about 20% were detected once. The ten largest clones capture about a tenth of the sample. Material: PBMCs from blood, obtained approximately 20 months after vaccination. Receptor source: a man aged 50 to 69 who received an inactivated influenza vaccine. Donor details come from another sample of the same person, matched by shared clones.

The chain links TRBV5-1 to TRBJ1-4; D unresolved. CDR1 and CDR2 from the germline V gene are SGHRS and YFSETQ. This CDR3 is built from 14 residues. The V end lost 0 bases, the J end lost 7 bases, and 10 bases lay between the germline ends. CDR3 sequence (DNA): TGCGCCAGCAGCTTGGTCTATGGTAGTGAAAAACTGTTTTTT. Protein product: CASSLVYGSEKLFF.

The sample holds a few counts of this clonotype. The rearrangement joins TRBV12-3 or TRBV12-4 to TRBJ2-5, with D unclear. Trimming pared 1 base from V and 1 base from J, leaving 7 bases between. This CDR3 spans 14 amino acids. In nucleotides, the CDR3 is TGTGCCAGCAGTTTAGTGGGCGTCCAAGAGACCCAGTACTTC. Residues: CASSLVGVQETQYF.

This chain uses TRBV29-1 with TRBJ2-1; 9 bases match TRBD2. Trimming at V came to 2 bases and at J to 7 bases, leaving 6 bases not matched to a gene. Germline V gene data show CDR1 as SQVTM and CDR2 as ANQGSEA. The CDR3 sequence is 14 residues long. CDR3 DNA sequence: TGCAGCGTTGAACCTAGCGGGGTAGAGAATGAGCAGTTCTTC. Its translation: CSVEPSGVENEQFF.

This clonotype was recorded a few times. The chain couples TRBV6-2 or TRBV6-3 to TRBJ1-1, with unresolved D. Looked up from germline, CDR1 is MNHEY and CDR2 is SVGEGT. The CDR3 length is 13 residues. V lost 2 bases to trimming and J lost 3 bases, with 7 bases between them. This chain's CDR3 is CASSYEGYTEAFF. CDR3 coding DNA: TGTGCCAGCAGTTACGAGGGATACACTGAAGCTTTCTTT.

This clonotype turned up a few times. CDR3 coding DNA: TGTGCCAGCAGTTTATCTCGCGGGACAAACACTGAAGCTTTCTTT. Translation: CASSLSRGTNTEAFF. The V call is TRBV27, the J call TRBJ1-1; possible D gene TRBD1, 6 bases. The CDR3 is 15 residues long. Between the trimmed V and J ends, which lost 0 bases and 2 bases, there was a span of 10 bases. CDR1 and CDR2 from the germline V gene are MNHEY and SMNVEV (reference sequence).

As concerns this clonotype: The conserved final phenylalanine or tryptophan is absent from the CDR3, which likely points to a read error. In DNA form, the CDR3 reads TGTGCCAGCAGTACTAGGTTCCTCACAGATACGCAGTATCTT. It translates to CASSTRFLTDTQYL. The chain carries TRBV5-8 and TRBJ2-3; D is possibly TRBD2 (5 bases). CDR1 SGHTS and CDR2 YDEGEE come from the germline V gene. V was pared by 5 bases and J by 2 bases, with 12 bases between. This CDR3 is 14 amino acids long.

This clonotype was seen ten or more times. This chain uses TRBV23-1 with TRBJ1-5; 8 bases align to TRBD1. TRBV23-1 is an open reading frame whose function is uncertain. The CDR3 has 16 amino acids. With V trimmed by 0 bases and J by 5 bases, 6 bases remained unmatched. CDR3 bases: TGCGCCAGCAGTCAATCTCGTCAGGGGGCCGATCAGCCCCAGCATTTT. Encoded protein: CASSQSRQGADQPQHF.

This clonotype was picked up a small number of times. This chain joins TRBV9 and TRBJ2-1, with D tentatively TRBD1 (6 bases). The germline CDR1 and CDR2 sequences are SGDLS and YYNGEE. CDR3 size: 12 residues. The V gene lost 4 bases and the J gene lost 6 bases, with 8 bases spanning the gap. CDR3 in DNA: TGTGCCAGCAGCCGGACAGTCAATGAGCAGTTCTTC. It is translated as CASSRTVNEQFF.

The chain joins TRBV2 to TRBJ2-7; D not certain. In germline, CDR1 is SNHLY, CDR2 FYNNEI. Deletions cut 7 bases from V and 1 base from J, with 8 bases between. The CDR3 has 12 amino acids. The CDR3 region is CASTPRSYEQYF. CDR3 coding DNA: TGTGCCAGCACCCCCAGATCCTACGAGCAGTACTTC.

The sample holds a few counts of this clonotype. This sequence joins TRBV20-1 and TRBJ1-5; no definite D call. Germline CDR1 DFQATT, CDR2 SNEGSKA (reference sequence). The CDR3 runs 15 residues. Trimming left V 5 bases short and J 2 bases short, with 16 bases between. CDR3 nucleotide sequence: TGCAGTGCTGTCGACACGTTCGTTGGCAATCAGCCCCAGCATTTT. Encoded protein: CSAVDTFVGNQPQHF.

This clonotype was recorded many times. V gene TRBV5-4 combines with J gene TRBJ1-2; 7 bases agree with TRBD1. Trimming at V came to 5 bases and at J to 4 bases, leaving 8 bases not matched to a gene. The CDR3 sequence is 14 residues long. The germline V gene encodes CDR1 SGHNT and CDR2 YYREEE (reference sequence). CDR3 loop: CASRRGTESYGYTF. DNA of the CDR3: TGTGCCAGCAGACGTGGGACAGAGAGCTATGGCTACACCTTC.

This clonotype was detected a few times. The chain uses TRBV11-2 and TRBJ2-2; possibly TRBD1 for D (6 bases). V was pared by 5 bases and J by 5 bases, with 18 bases between. CDR3 size: 16 residues. The germline V gene encodes CDR1 SGHAT and CDR2 FQNNGV. The CDR3 coding sequence is TGTGCCAGCAGCCACAACAGGGCCCCGGGGACCGGGGAGCTGTTTTTT. Translating gives CASSHNRAPGTGELFF.

This rearrangement joins TRBV10-2 to TRBJ2-7; TRBD1 aligns across 7 bases. From germline, CDR1 is WSHSY and CDR2 SAAADI. The V gene end was trimmed by 6 bases and the J gene end by 2 bases; junction bases not matched to a gene: 7. The CDR3 covers 14 residues. The CDR3 region is CASREPGQTYEQYF. The CDR3 DNA sequence: TGCGCCAGCAGAGAACCGGGACAGACCTACGAGCAGTACTTC.

The chain couples TRBV7-9 to TRBJ1-1, with D unresolved. CDR1 and CDR2 (germline): SEHNR, FQNEAQ (reference sequence). The V and J ends lost 1 base and 11 bases respectively, with 8 bases between them. This CDR3 has 11 amino acids. The CDR3 region is CASSLVHEAFF. In DNA form, the CDR3 reads TGTGCCAGCAGCTTAGTCCATGAGGCTTTCTTT.

This clonotype was counted between two and nine times. This chain connects TRBV5-1 to TRBJ2-3; D is unclear. This CDR3 contains 13 residues. Germline V gene data show CDR1 as SGHRS and CDR2 as YFSETQ. V gave up 4 bases and J gave up 1 base, with 7 bases separating them. The CDR3 here is CASSVDGTDTQYF. CDR3 sequence (DNA): TGCGCCAGCAGCGTGGACGGCACAGATACGCAGTATTTT.

There are a few counts of this clonotype. The V call is TRBV5-1, the J call TRBJ2-1; TRBD1 agrees at 10 bases. Germline-derived CDR1 and CDR2 are SGHRS and YFSETQ. Germline trimming cut 4 bases from V and 10 bases from J; bases unmatched to any gene: 8. This CDR3 contains 14 residues. The CDR3 sequence: CASSPRTGGREQFF. The CDR3 nucleotides read TGCGCCAGCAGCCCCAGGACAGGGGGGAGAGAGCAGTTCTTC. Variable domain in full (rest from reference TRBV5-1 and TRBJ2-1): KAGVTQTPRYLIKTRGQQVTLSCSPISGHRSVSWYQQTPGQGLQFLFEYFSETQRNKGNFPGRFSGRQFSNSRSEMNVSTLELGDSALYLCASSPRTGGREQFFGPGTRLTVL.

This clonotype was counted only a few times. This CDR3 reads CASSWNSAYGYTF. DNA for the CDR3: TGTGCCAGCAGTTGGAACTCAGCCTATGGCTACACCTTC. The rearrangement joins TRBV12-3 or TRBV12-4 to TRBJ1-2; unclear D gene. The CDR3 is made up of 13 amino acids. Deletions cut 4 bases from V and 4 bases from J, with 10 bases between.

This clonotype has just a few counts. The rearrangement joins TRBV5-6 to TRBJ1-3; D not certain. V shed 3 bases and J shed 2 bases, with 12 bases lying between them. CDR1 SGHDT and CDR2 YYEEEE come from the germline V gene. CDR3 length: 15 residues. The CDR3 loop reads CASSSGRQTGNTIYF. The CDR3 nucleotides are TGTGCCAGCAGCTCGGGCAGGCAGACTGGAAACACCATATATTTT.

This clonotype has only a few counts. The rearrangement uses TRBV5-1 and TRBJ2-2; D remains unclear. Germline V gene data show CDR1 as SGHRS and CDR2 as YFSETQ. The germline V and J ends were trimmed by 6 bases and 3 bases, with 15 bases remaining between them. This CDR3 contains 15 residues. CDR3 sequence: CASTLLGLDTGELFF. The CDR3 nucleotides are TGCGCCAGCACTCTTCTAGGGCTCGACACCGGGGAGCTGTTTTTT.

The chain carries TRBV7-9 and TRBJ1-1, with a weak D call TRBD1 (5 bases). Trimming took 5 bases from V and 2 from J, leaving 12 bases between them. This CDR3 is 14 amino acids long. Per the germline V gene, CDR1 is SEHNR and CDR2 is FQNEAQ (reference sequence). The chain's CDR3 is CASSASGGNTEAFF. The CDR3 DNA follows: TGTGCCAGCAGCGCCTCGGGGGGTAACACTGAAGCTTTCTTT.

V gene TRBV3-1 combines with J gene TRBJ1-2, with D perhaps TRBD1 (5 bases). Germline CDR1 reads LGHDT; CDR2 reads YNNKEL (reference sequence). Trimming removed 5 bases at V and 8 bases at J, with 18 bases between. CDR3 length equals 14 residues. As DNA, the CDR3 is TGTGCCAGCAGCGAGAGGCCCAGGGACGGGGGCTACACCTTC. Amino acids: CASSERPRDGGYTF.

This clonotype came up a few times. J is TRBJ2-7 and V is TRBV12-3 or TRBV12-4, with 7 nucleotides matching TRBD1. J lost 1 base, V lost 4 bases, and 7 bases had no gene match. CDR3 length: 15 residues. CDR3 sequence (DNA): TGTGCCAGCAGTTCACAGGGGCTTGCGTCCTACGAGCAGTACTTC. Protein sequence: CASSSQGLASYEQYF.

In this sample, this clonotype turned up a few times. The CDR3 nucleotides read TGTGCCAGCAGTTCGTGGACAGGGGAGGATGGCTACACCTTC. It codes for CASSSWTGEDGYTF. The V call is TRBV12-3 or TRBV12-4, the J call TRBJ1-2; the match to TRBD1 covers 9 bases. This CDR3 contains 14 residues. Trimming removed 4 bases from V and 6 bases from J; junction bases left unmatched: 6.

The table lists this clonotype with many counts. The chain couples TRBV4-1 to TRBJ1-2, with unresolved D. Germline V gene data show CDR1 as MGHRA and CDR2 as YSYEKL. V was trimmed by 5 bases and J by 0 bases, leaving 7 bases between them. CDR3 length equals 13 residues. The CDR3 nucleotides are TGCGCCAGCAGCGATGAGGCTAACTATGGCTACACCTTC. It codes for CASSDEANYGYTF.

The rearrangement links TRBV30 to TRBJ1-1, with a tentative D call TRBD1 (5 bases). Trimming took 2 bases from V and 0 from J, leaving 10 bases between them. The CDR3 has 14 amino acids. Germline V CDR1 and CDR2: GTSNPN, SVGIG (reference sequence). In DNA form, the CDR3 reads TGTGCCTGGAGTAGGGGCCGTATGAACACTGAAGCTTTCTTT. Its protein product is CAWSRGRMNTEAFF.

This clonotype was seen a handful of times. The chain combines TRBV4-3 with TRBJ2-1, with a tentative D call TRBD2 (5 bases). CDR3 length: 15 amino acids. Germline values: CDR1 LGHNA, CDR2 YSLEER. V lost 0 bases and J 7 bases, leaving 13 bases between the germline ends. CDR3 loop: CASSQDHRTENEQFF. The CDR3 DNA sequence: TGCGCCAGCAGCCAAGATCACCGGACTGAGAATGAGCAGTTCTTC.

The table lists this clonotype with many counts. This chain joins TRBV20-1 and TRBJ1-4; D uncertain. Germline-derived CDR1 and CDR2 are DFQATT and SNEGSKA (reference sequence). CDR3 length: 14 amino acids. V was clipped by 5 bases and J by 5 bases, with 15 bases between them. The CDR3 DNA reads as TGCAGTGCTGCCCCGGACGGGAGGAATGAAAAACTGTTTTTT. It yields the protein CSAAPDGRNEKLFF.